Below are 9 T cell receptor beta chains sequenced from a single sample in a study of CD8 T cells in Susac syndrome. RNA amounts of about 0.5 to 1 ug underwent reverse transcription with random hexamers. One entry per CDR3 protein, called by TCRdb with MiXCR from the immunoSEQ multiplex PCR reads. The table shows around 90,000 distinct CDR3 sequences, with roughly 96% occurring only once. The sample taken for sequencing was CD8+ T cells from PBMCs. The source is a human donor with Susac syndrome.

This clonotype has a single count. The V gene is TRBV3-1, the J gene TRBJ1-6, with D possibly TRBD1 on 6 matching bases. The V gene's germline CDR1 is LGHDT and CDR2 YNNKEL (reference sequence). The CDR3 extends over 15 amino acids. V dropped 1 base and J dropped 10 bases, with 14 bases sitting between them. The CDR3 here is CASSQVGGAVSPLHF. CDR3 DNA sequence: TGTGCCAGCAGCCAAGTGGGGGGGGCGGTCTCACCCCTCCACTTT. The full variable domain, completed using reference TRBV3-1 and TRBJ1-6, is DTAVSQTPKYLVTQMGNDKSIKCEQNLGHDTMYWYKQDSKKFLKIMFSYNNKELIINETVPNRFSPKSPDKAHLNLHINSLELGDSAVYFCASSQVGGAVSPLHFGNGTRLTVT.

CDR3 in amino acids: CAGRSSYNSPLHF. The CDR3 nucleotides read TGCGCCGGCCGTAGCTCCTATAATTCACCCCTCCACTTT. This chain connects TRBV4-1 to TRBJ1-6; D is undetermined. There are 13 residues in the CDR3. V lost 11 bases and J 0 bases, leaving 8 bases between the germline ends. Germline lookup yields CDR1 MGHRA and CDR2 YSYEKL.

The gene calls are TRBV7-2 and TRBJ1-4, with 7 positions matching TRBD1. The CDR3 loop spans 17 amino acids. V dropped 1 base and J dropped 0; count of bases not matched to a gene: 5. Germline V gene lookup returns CDR1 SGHTA and CDR2 FQGNSA. For the CDR3, the DNA is TGTGCCAGCAGCTTAGTAGGGACAGCTGCAACTAATGAAAAACTGTTTTTT. It is translated as CASSLVGTAATNEKLFF.

The CDR3, as DNA: TGTGCCACAGCAGAGGTGGGGGGACTGTGGACCCAGTACTTC. It translates to CATAEVGGLWTQYF. This chain joins TRBV3-1 and TRBJ2-5; D perhaps matches TRBD2 (6 bases). The CDR3 length is 14 residues. V was clipped by 10 bases and J by 7 bases, with 22 bases between them. Per the germline V gene, CDR1 is LGHDT and CDR2 is YNNKEL (reference sequence).

V and J are TRBV5-4 and TRBJ1-3; D is ambiguous. Germline lookup yields CDR1 SGHNT and CDR2 YYREEE (reference sequence). The CDR3 totals 13 residues. V was cut by 0 bases and J by 2 bases, with 3 bases left in between. CDR3 amino acids: CASSLAPGNTIYF. As DNA, the CDR3 is TGTGCCAGCAGCTTGGCCCCTGGAAACACCATATATTTT.

Note on this clonotype: At one end, the junction sequence differs from germline, possibly due to a read error. J is TRBJ1-2 and V is TRBV15, with TRBD1 matching over 8 bases. The CDR3 extends over 11 amino acids. The germline V gene encodes CDR1 LNHNV and CDR2 YYDKDF (reference sequence). The CDR3 loop reads CATSGTDRVHF. The CDR3 bases are TGTGCCACCAGCGGAACGGACAGGGTCCACTTC.

V usage is TRBV9 and J usage is TRBJ1-2, with a tentative D call TRBD1 (6 bases). Germline CDR1 and CDR2: SGDLS and YYNGEE. V dropped 2 bases and J dropped 8 bases, with 16 bases sitting between them. The CDR3 sequence is 14 residues long. The CDR3 DNA follows: TGTGCCAGCAGCGTCGGAGGGGGGACGCGGGGCTACACCTTC. It codes for CASSVGGGTRGYTF.

The J gene is TRBJ1-2, the V gene TRBV3-1; D uncertain. Germline V CDR1 and CDR2: LGHDT, YNNKEL (reference sequence). The CDR3 has 15 amino acids. V was trimmed by 2 bases and J by 8 bases, leaving 18 bases between them. The CDR3 DNA is TGTGCCAGCAGCCAACCGGACGGAGACTTGAGGGGCTACACCTTC. As protein: CASSQPDGDLRGYTF.

The chain employs TRBV20-1 and TRBJ1-6; tentatively, D is TRBD1 (6 bases). The CDR3 consists of 14 residues. CDR1 and CDR2 from the germline V gene are DFQATT and SNEGSKA (reference sequence). Trimming shortened V by 0 bases and J by 7 bases, and 10 bases separated the two germline ends. The CDR3 region is CSARDGQINSPLHF. The DNA for the CDR3 is TGCAGTGCTAGAGATGGACAGATAAATTCACCCCTCCACTTT.